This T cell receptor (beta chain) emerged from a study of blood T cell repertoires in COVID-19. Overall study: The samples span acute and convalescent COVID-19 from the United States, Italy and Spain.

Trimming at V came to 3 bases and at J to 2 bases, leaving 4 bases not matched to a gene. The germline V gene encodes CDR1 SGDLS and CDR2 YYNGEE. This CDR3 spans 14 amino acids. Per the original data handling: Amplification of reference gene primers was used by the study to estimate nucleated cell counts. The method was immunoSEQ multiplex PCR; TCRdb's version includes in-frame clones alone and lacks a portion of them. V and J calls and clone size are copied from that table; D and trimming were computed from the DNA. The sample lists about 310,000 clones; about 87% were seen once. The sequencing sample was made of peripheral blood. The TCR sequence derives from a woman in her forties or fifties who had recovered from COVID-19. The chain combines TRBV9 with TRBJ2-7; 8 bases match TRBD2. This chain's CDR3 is CASSAAGGTYEQYF. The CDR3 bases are TGTGCCAGCAGCGCGGCGGGGGGAACCTACGAGCAGTACTTC.